This T cell receptor beta chain was documented in a study of blood T cell repertoires in COVID-19 (dated by TCRdb to about 2020). Turning to the overall study: Samples covering the acute and convalescent phases of COVID-19 were provided by collaborators in the United States, Italy and Spain. The material from the prospective study consisted of cDNA or gDNA derived from T cells, B-cell-depleted T cells, or PBMCs. Subjects who had been exposed to COVID-19, were actively infected with it, or had recovered from it provided the deeply sampled blood TCRbeta repertoires that made up the dataset. The repertoires were made available in a free public database intended to serve as a resource for research on the immune response to SARS-CoV-2. The samples were drawn from the first 160 participants of the ongoing ImmuneRACE study and from 1,200 or so subjects provided by 6 global collaborators. Nearly every sample came with metadata listing a de-identified subject ID, COVID-19 status, age in years and sex. Where available, HLA class I and class II types were taken from metadata supplied by the sample provider and were not determined by assay-based typing.

TCRbeta CDR3 regions were amplified from genomic DNA using the immunoSEQ Assay, a bias-controlled multiplex PCR. Under the source paper's analysis protocol: The number of nucleated cells in each sample was estimated by amplification of reference gene primers within the assay. To quantify the absolute abundance of each unique TCRbeta CDR3 rearrangement, sequence reads were collapsed and filtered. Productive Simpson clonality was computed per sample as the square root of Simpson's diversity index over productive rearrangements. TCRdb retrieved this table from immuneACCESS and kept in-frame rearrangements only. Not all clones are present; in checked studies, unresolved V genes account for under half, and no reason is known for the remainder. Clone size and V and J calls were adopted from that table, with D and trimming inferred from the DNA. A total of approximately 130,000 clones appear in this sample, 75% to 90% of them only once. The ten largest clones represent 4.3% of the sample.

Notes on this clone: Its binding antigen is unknown. Base quality data are lacking; no much larger clone is found one base away.

The collaborating institutions used their own protocols to collect whole blood in K2EDTA tubes. For TCRbeta analysis, collaborators shipped samples in one of three forms: frozen whole blood, isolated PBMCs, or DNA extracted from either of those sample types. Trimming accounts for 0 bases at V and 8 bases at J, while the number of junction bases matched to no gene is 7. From the cysteine up to the phenylalanine, the CDR3 has a length of 15 residues. Kept here is only the CDR3 DNA, which spans 45 bases and is read in frame from base 1. Overall results and qualifications from the work: How much clinical and demographic metadata was included differed by source and by participant, and the metadata was provided uncurated.

This clonotype was sampled from a human donor in a cohort sampled during active COVID-19. Recombination joined TRBV23-1 with TRBJ1-3; 7 central bases correspond to TRBD1. TRBV23-1 is an ORF, with its function uncertain. The sequencing sample was made of peripheral blood. The CDR3 region reads CASSQSGQSSDTIYF. The DNA sequence is as follows: TGCGCCAGCAGTCAATCGGGACAGTCTTCTGACACCATATATTTT.